The entry below gives a single TCR beta chain sequence along with its context. The planned depth of sequencing spanned 1 in 200,000 to 1 in 1 million T cells. The repertoire was sequenced with immunoSEQ multiplex PCR; TCRdb's copy has only in-frame clones and lacks some. The data contain about 200,000 clones, just under 80% of them singletons. These data originate in a study of cytotoxic CD8 clonotypes in ibrutinib-treated CLL. V dropped 8 bases and J dropped 4 bases, with 22 bases sitting between them. Germline V gives CDR1 MGHRA, CDR2 YSYEKL. This CDR3 spans 16 amino acids. The rearrangement uses TRBV4-1 and TRBJ2-3; D is possibly TRBD1 or TRBD2 (6 bases each). This receptor was obtained from a human donor with chronic lymphocytic leukemia. The input for sequencing was PBMCs, taken after 12 months of ibrutinib treatment. The CDR3 DNA sequence: TGCGCCAGCTCACCAATCCGAGGGGGGATCTCAGATACGCAGTATTTT. Protein sequence: CASSPIRGGISDTQYF.